The 23 T cell receptor beta chains presented below share a single source sample, sequenced in a study of CD8+ T cells in alopecia areata. Documented treatment: oral pan-JAK inhibitor, 5-10 mg twice daily. Extracted RNA was reverse transcribed into cDNA, the sequencing template. Profiled with immunoSEQ multiplex PCR; TCRdb holds only in-frame clones, not every one. In the table there are 150,000 to 250,000 clones, approximately 56% of which are singletons. Specimen: CD4+ T cells sorted from blood, collected at week 4, from a patient treated with tofacitinib. These TCRs come from a human donor with alopecia areata.

This sequence joins TRBV30 and TRBJ1-1; D perhaps matches TRBD1 (6 bases). Trimming pared 3 bases from V and 4 bases from J, leaving 12 bases between. The germline V gene has CDR1 GTSNPN and CDR2 SVGIG (reference sequence). This CDR3 region has 13 residues. For the CDR3, the DNA is TGTGCCTGGAGCAGGGGCTCGGGCACTGAAGCTTTCTTT. Its protein is CAWSRGSGTEAFF.

CDR3 sequence reads: CASSLNAQEQYF. For the CDR3, the DNA is TGTGCCAGCAGCTTGAATGCTCAGGAGCAGTACTTC. V usage is TRBV7-9 and J usage is TRBJ2-7; D is ambiguous. V was cut by 3 bases and J by 7 bases, with 10 bases left in between. The V gene's germline CDR1 is SEHNR and CDR2 FQNEAQ (reference sequence). CDR3 length: 12 residues.

The rearrangement joins TRBV7-9 to TRBJ1-2; 8 bases are a match to TRBD1. V trimming: 2 bases; J trimming: 6 bases; junction bases outside the gene matches: 5. The CDR3 has 14 residues. The germline V gene has CDR1 SEHNR and CDR2 FQNEAQ (reference sequence). The CDR3 DNA follows: TGTGCCAGCAGCTTAAGAGGACAGGGTGATGGCTACACCTTC. As protein: CASSLRGQGDGYTF. The variable domain in full, completed from reference TRBV7-9 and TRBJ1-2, reads DTGVSQNPRHKITKRGQNVTFRCDPISEHNRLYWYRQTLGQGPEFLTYFQNEAQLEKSRLLSDRFSAERPKGSFSTLEIQRTEQGDSAMYLCASSLRGQGDGYTFGSGTRLTVV.

The rearrangement links TRBV6-6 to TRBJ2-7; perhaps TRBD1 as D (6 bases). This CDR3 is built from 14 residues. Trimming cost V 8 bases and J 2 bases, with 16 bases left between them. Germline CDR1 reads MNHNY; CDR2 reads SVGAGI (reference sequence). CDR3 amino acids: CASRHGGVPYEQYF. CDR3 nucleotide sequence: TGTGCCAGCCGCCATGGGGGCGTTCCCTACGAGCAGTACTTC.

This chain uses TRBV5-6 with TRBJ2-7; unclear D gene. The CDR3 is 14 amino acids. Trimming took 0 bases from V and 4 from J, leaving 11 bases between them. Germline V lookup: CDR1 SGHDT, CDR2 YYEEEE. CDR3 sequence (DNA): TGTGCCAGCAGCTTGGGGTCTCACAGTTACGAGCAGTACTTC. This encodes CASSLGSHSYEQYF.

The chain has TRBV29-1 and TRBJ2-1, with D possibly TRBD2 on 6 matching bases. Germline V gene sequence: CDR1 SQVTM, CDR2 ANQGSEA. The CDR3 loop spans 13 amino acids. V dropped 0 bases and J dropped 14 bases, with 17 bases sitting between them. The CDR3 DNA is TGCAGCGTTGAAGAGGGGCGCCGGGACTCCGAGTTCTTC. It yields the protein CSVEEGRRDSEFF.

This chain connects TRBV14 to TRBJ2-1; D is possibly TRBD1 (5 bases). The CDR3 runs to 17 residues. The V and J ends lost 0 bases and 2 bases respectively, with 14 bases between them. Germline CDR1 reads SGHDN; CDR2 reads FVKESK. For the CDR3, the DNA is TGTGCCAGCAGCCAAGATCAGCTGGGGCTTACCTACAATGAGCAGTTCTTC. As protein: CASSQDQLGLTYNEQFF.

The chain employs TRBV29-1 and TRBJ2-3; D is undetermined. This CDR3 comprises 11 residues. V was pared by 3 bases and J by 6 bases, with 7 bases between. The germline V gene has CDR1 SQVTM and CDR2 ANQGSEA. This chain's CDR3 is CSVEDVDTQYF. DNA for the CDR3: TGCAGCGTTGAGGATGTGGATACGCAGTATTTT.

V and J are TRBV30 and TRBJ2-4; 8 positions match TRBD2. Germline loops: CDR1 GTSNPN, CDR2 SVGIG (reference sequence). The CDR3 is 13 residues long. Trimming removed 7 bases from V and 0 bases from J; junction bases left unmatched: 2. The CDR3 DNA reads TGTGCCTCCGGGGGGGGAGCCAAAAACATTCAGTACTTC. This encodes CASGGGAKNIQYF.

The table lists this clone with a few counts. This chain joins TRBV9 and TRBJ2-3; a possible D gene is TRBD2 (6 bases). The V gene lost 3 bases and the J gene lost 6 bases, with 14 bases spanning the gap. The CDR3 is made up of 14 amino acids. Germline V gene sequence: CDR1 SGDLS, CDR2 YYNGEE. The CDR3 protein is CASSGLGPRDTQYF. The DNA of the CDR3 is TGTGCCAGCAGCGGACTAGGACCCCGGGATACGCAGTATTTT. Supplemented by reference TRBV9 and TRBJ2-3, the full variable domain reads DSGVTQTPKHLITATGQRVTLRCSPRSGDLSVYWYQQSLDQGLQFLIQYYNGEERAKGNILERFSAQQFPDLHSELNLSSLELGDSALYFCASSGLGPRDTQYFGPGTRLTVL.

CDR3 DNA sequence: TGTGCCAGCAACCTCCGACACTCTGGGGCCAACGTCCTGACTTTC. Translated: CASNLRHSGANVLTF. The chain employs TRBV11-2 and TRBJ2-6; no clear D gene. From germline, CDR1 is SGHAT and CDR2 FQNNGV. Trimming took 7 bases from V and 0 from J, leaving 10 bases between them. This CDR3 comprises 15 residues.

The rearrangement links TRBV5-1 to TRBJ2-3; no firm D call. CDR3 length equals 14 residues. V shed 2 bases and J shed 6 bases, with 13 bases lying between them. Germline assignment: CDR1 SGHRS and CDR2 YFSETQ. In nucleotides, the CDR3 is TGCGCCAGCAGCTTATCCCCGAAAGGGGATACGCAGTATTTT. This sequence encodes CASSLSPKGDTQYF.

The chain combines TRBV15 with TRBJ2-3; D is unresolved. Germline lookup yields CDR1 LNHNV and CDR2 YYDKDF (reference sequence). The length of the CDR3 is 12 residues. V was pared by 5 bases and J by 6 bases, with 9 bases between. CDR3 sequence (DNA): TGTGCCACCAGCCTGGCAGCCGATACGCAGTATTTT. This codes for CATSLAADTQYF.

The CDR3 here is CASSYRGMRAFF. CDR3 bases: TGTGCCAGCAGCTATAGGGGGATGAGGGCTTTCTTT. The genes are TRBV25-1 and TRBJ1-1, with D tentatively TRBD1 (6 bases). Germline loops: CDR1 MGHDK, CDR2 SYGVNS. CDR3 size: 12 residues. V lost 6 bases to trimming and J lost 11 bases, with 16 bases between them.

Here the CDR3 reads CAWNRGQKNYEQYF. CDR3 DNA: TGTGCCTGGAATCGGGGACAGAAAAACTACGAGCAGTACTTC. The gene calls are TRBV30 and TRBJ2-7; 7 bases match TRBD1. V shed 4 bases, J shed 3 bases, and the junction held 9 bases outside the gene matches. CDR1 GTSNPN and CDR2 SVGIG come from the germline V gene (reference sequence). The CDR3 is 14 amino acids.

This clone was seen more than once but under ten times. The CDR3 sequence: CAWSEPGGTLKAFF. CDR3 bases: TGTGCCTGGAGTGAACCGGGGGGAACACTGAAAGCTTTCTTT. The rearrangement joins TRBV30 to TRBJ1-1; D possibly corresponds to TRBD1 (5 bases). The V and J ends lost 1 base and 9 bases respectively, with 18 bases between them. Germline loops: CDR1 GTSNPN, CDR2 SVGIG (reference sequence). There are 14 residues in the CDR3.

The chain links TRBV19 to TRBJ1-2; tentative D call: TRBD1 (6 bases). V was pared by 8 bases and J by 6 bases, with 16 bases between. This CDR3 has 13 amino acids. Per germline, CDR1 LNHDA and CDR2 SQIVND (reference sequence). CDR3 DNA: TGTGCCAGTTACAGGGAAATCTCCGATGGCTACACCTTC. Translated, it gives CASYREISDGYTF.

This clone was detected only a few times. The chain joins TRBV10-3 to TRBJ1-6; D call uncertain. The V gene's germline CDR1 is ENHRY and CDR2 SYGVKD. The CDR3 totals 13 residues. The ends were cut back, 10 bases at V and 8 bases at J, with 15 bases in the middle. The CDR3 region is CATKSEAYSPLHF. The CDR3, as DNA: TGTGCCACCAAAAGTGAGGCTTATTCACCCCTCCACTTT.

A few counts support this clone. This rearrangement joins TRBV29-1 to TRBJ2-7, with D hard to call. The CDR3 has 13 residues. Between the trimmed V and J ends, which lost 3 bases and 4 bases, there was a span of 13 bases. The germline CDR1 and CDR2 sequences are SQVTM and ANQGSEA. The CDR3 bases are TGCAGCGTTGAGGGATCAACCGGGTACGAGCAGTACTTC. Amino acids: CSVEGSTGYEQYF.

Comments on this clone: This same CDR3 is encoded by further DNA sequences in the sample. This chain uses TRBV30 with TRBJ2-5, with 9 bases lining up with TRBD1. This CDR3 contains 14 residues. Germline V gene data show CDR1 as GTSNPN and CDR2 as SVGIG (reference sequence). V dropped 4 bases and J dropped 1; count of bases not matched to a gene: 4. DNA for the CDR3: TGTGCCTGGAACAGGGGGCCCGGCCAAGAGACCCAGTACTTC. Encoded protein: CAWNRGPGQETQYF.

J is TRBJ2-1 and V is TRBV4-2; 10 bases agree with TRBD2. This CDR3 region has 18 residues. Germline V CDR1 and CDR2: LGHNA, YNFKEQ. V lost 2 bases and J lost 2; bases outside the gene matches: 9. CDR3 DNA: TGTGCCAGCAGCCAACGGGTAGCGGGGGGCCTGACCTACAATGAGCAGTTCTTC. Residues: CASSQRVAGGLTYNEQFF.

The chain recombines TRBV7-3 with TRBJ1-2, with TRBD1 matching 11 bases. Germline CDR1 SGHTA, CDR2 FQGTGA. This CDR3 has 17 amino acids. The trim removed 1 base at V and 6 bases at J, leaving 10 bases unmatched. The CDR3 DNA is TGTGCCAGCAGCTTAAACGGGGCGGGACAGGGGGTAAATGGCTACACCTTC. This codes for CASSLNGAGQGVNGYTF.

The V call is TRBV6-6, the J call TRBJ2-2; D is perhaps TRBD1 (6 bases). The CDR3 has 13 residues. Germline V gene sequence: CDR1 MNHNY, CDR2 SVGAGI (reference sequence). V shed 10 bases and J shed 2 bases, with 11 bases lying between them. In DNA form, the CDR3 reads TGTGCCACCACAGGGTTTAACACCGGGGAGCTGTTTTTT. It codes for CATTGFNTGELFF.